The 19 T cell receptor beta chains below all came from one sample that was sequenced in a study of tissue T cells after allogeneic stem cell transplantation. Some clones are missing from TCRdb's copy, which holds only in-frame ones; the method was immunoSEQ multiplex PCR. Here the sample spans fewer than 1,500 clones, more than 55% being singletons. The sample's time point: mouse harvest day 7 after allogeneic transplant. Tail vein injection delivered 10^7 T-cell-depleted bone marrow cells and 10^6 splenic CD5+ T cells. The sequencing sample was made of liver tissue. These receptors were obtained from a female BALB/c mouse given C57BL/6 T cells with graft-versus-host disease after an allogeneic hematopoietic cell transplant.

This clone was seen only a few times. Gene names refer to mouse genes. The CDR3 sequence is CAWSLRGATNERLFF. The CDR3 bases that were read are TGTGCCTGGAGTCTGCGGGGGGCGACCAACGAAAGATTATTT. V is TRBV31 and J is TRBJ1-4; D might be TRBD1 (6 bases). The CDR3 is cut off 1 residue early in the read; its end comes from the germline J gene. V was cut by 0 bases and J by 3 bases, with 11 bases left in between. The CDR3 consists of 15 residues. Germline V gene lookup returns CDR1 GKSSPN and CDR2 SITVG.

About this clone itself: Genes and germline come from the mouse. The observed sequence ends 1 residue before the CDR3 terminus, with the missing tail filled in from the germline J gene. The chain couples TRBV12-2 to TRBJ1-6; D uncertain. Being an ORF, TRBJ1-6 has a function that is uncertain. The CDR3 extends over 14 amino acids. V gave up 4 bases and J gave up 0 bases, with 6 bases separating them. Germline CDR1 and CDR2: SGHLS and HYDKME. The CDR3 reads CASSLNSYNSPLYF. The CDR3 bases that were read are TGTGCCAGCTCCCTTAATTCCTATAATTCGCCCCTCTAC.

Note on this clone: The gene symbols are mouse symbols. CDR3 amino acids: CASSPGTGEAQYF. The part of the CDR3 DNA that was read is TGTGCCAGCAGTCCCGGGACAGGGGAAGCCCAGTAC. The rearrangement joins TRBV26 to TRBJ2-5, with 10 bases lining up with TRBD1. The read terminates 1 residue ahead of where the CDR3 ends, so the germline J gene completes it. The CDR3 extends over 13 amino acids. V trimming: 4 bases; J trimming: 10 bases; junction bases outside the gene matches: 5. Germline values: CDR1 KGHPV, CDR2 FQNQEV (reference sequence). Combining the CDR3 with reference TRBV26 and TRBJ2-5 gives the whole variable domain NSKVIQTPRYLVKGQGQKAKMRCIPEKGHPVVFWYQQNKNNEFKFLINFQNQEVLQQIDMTEKRFSAECPSNSPCSLEIQSSEAGDSALYLCASSPGTGEAQYFGPGTRLLVL.

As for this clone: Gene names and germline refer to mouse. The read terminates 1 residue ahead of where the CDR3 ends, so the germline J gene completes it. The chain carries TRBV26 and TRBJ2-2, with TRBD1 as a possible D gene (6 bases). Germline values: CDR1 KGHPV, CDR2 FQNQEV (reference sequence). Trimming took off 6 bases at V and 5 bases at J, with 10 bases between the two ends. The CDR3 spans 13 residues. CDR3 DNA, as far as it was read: TGTGCCAGCAGCCTTCAGGGGACCGGGCAGCTCTAC. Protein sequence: CASSLQGTGQLY. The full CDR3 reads CASSLQGTGQLYF.

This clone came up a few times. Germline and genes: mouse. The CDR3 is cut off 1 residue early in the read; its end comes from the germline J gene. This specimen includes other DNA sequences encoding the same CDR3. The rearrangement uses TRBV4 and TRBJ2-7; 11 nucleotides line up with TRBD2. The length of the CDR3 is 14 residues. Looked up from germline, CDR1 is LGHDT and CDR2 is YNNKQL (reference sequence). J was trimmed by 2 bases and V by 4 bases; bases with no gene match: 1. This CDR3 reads CASSLGLGAYEQYF. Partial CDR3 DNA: TGTGCCAGCAGCTTGGGACTGGGGGCCTATGAACAGTAC.

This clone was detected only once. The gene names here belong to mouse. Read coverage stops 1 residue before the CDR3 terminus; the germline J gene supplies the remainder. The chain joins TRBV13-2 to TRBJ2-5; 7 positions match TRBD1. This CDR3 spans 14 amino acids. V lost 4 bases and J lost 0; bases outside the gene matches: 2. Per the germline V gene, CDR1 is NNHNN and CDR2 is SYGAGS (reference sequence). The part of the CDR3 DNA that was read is TGTGCCAGCGGTCCGACAGGGAACCAAGACACCCAGTAC. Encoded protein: CASGPTGNQDTQY. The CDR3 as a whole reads CASGPTGNQDTQYF.

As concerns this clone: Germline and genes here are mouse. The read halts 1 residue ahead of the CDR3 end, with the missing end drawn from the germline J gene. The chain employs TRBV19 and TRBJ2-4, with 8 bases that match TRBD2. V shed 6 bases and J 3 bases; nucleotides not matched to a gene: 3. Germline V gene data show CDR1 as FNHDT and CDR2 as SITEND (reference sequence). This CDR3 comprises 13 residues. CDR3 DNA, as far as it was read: TGTGCCAGCATCGACTGGGGACAAAACACCTTGTAC. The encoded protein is CASIDWGQNTLY. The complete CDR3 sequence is CASIDWGQNTLYF.

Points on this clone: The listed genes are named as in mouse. The sequenced CDR3 bases are TGTGCCAGCAGTCCCACAGGGGGGGGTTATGAACAGTAC. As protein: CASSPTGGGYEQY. The CDR3 in its entirety is CASSPTGGGYEQYF. This sequence joins TRBV24 and TRBJ2-7, with D perhaps matching TRBD1 (8 bases). The DNA ends 1 residue before the CDR3 does, and the rest of the CDR3 is filled in from the germline J gene. The ends were cut back, 4 bases at V and 4 bases at J, with 14 bases in the middle. Germline V gene sequence: CDR1 KGHTA, CDR2 FRNEEI. This CDR3 region has 14 residues.

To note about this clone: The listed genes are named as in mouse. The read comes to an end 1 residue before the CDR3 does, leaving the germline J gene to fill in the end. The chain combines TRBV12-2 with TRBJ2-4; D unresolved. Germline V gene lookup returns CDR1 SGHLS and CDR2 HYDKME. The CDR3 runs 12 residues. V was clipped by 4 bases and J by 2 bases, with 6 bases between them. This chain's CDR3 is CASSGNQNTLYF. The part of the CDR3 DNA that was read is TGTGCCAGCTCGGGAAATCAAAACACCTTGTAC.

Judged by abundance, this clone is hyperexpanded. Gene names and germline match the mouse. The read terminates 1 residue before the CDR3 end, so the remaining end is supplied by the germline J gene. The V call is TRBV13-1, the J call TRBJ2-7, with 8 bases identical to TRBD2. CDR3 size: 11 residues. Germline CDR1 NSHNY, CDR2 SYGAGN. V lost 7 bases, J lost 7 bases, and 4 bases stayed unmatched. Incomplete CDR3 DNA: TGTGCCAGCCGGGGGGGCGGGGAACAGTAC. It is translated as CASRGGGEQY. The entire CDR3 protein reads CASRGGGEQYF.

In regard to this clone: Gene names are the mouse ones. The CDR3 loop is CASGETLNQDTQYF. The sequenced CDR3 bases are TGTGCCAGCGGTGAAACACTTAACCAAGACACCCAGTAC. V and J are TRBV13-2 and TRBJ2-5; D is unclear. The CDR3 end is not reached by the read, which stops 1 residue before it; the germline J gene fills it in. V was trimmed by 2 bases and J by 0 bases, leaving 7 bases between them. The CDR3 runs to 14 residues. CDR1 NNHNN and CDR2 SYGAGS come from the germline V gene (reference sequence).

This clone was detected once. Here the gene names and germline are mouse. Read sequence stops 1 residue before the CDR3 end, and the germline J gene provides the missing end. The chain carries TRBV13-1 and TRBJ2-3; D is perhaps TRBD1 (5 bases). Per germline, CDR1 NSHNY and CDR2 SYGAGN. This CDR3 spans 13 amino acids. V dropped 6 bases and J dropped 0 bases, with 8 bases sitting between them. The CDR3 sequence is CASKDSSAETLYF. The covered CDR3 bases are TGTGCCAGCAAAGACAGTAGTGCAGAAACGCTGTAT.

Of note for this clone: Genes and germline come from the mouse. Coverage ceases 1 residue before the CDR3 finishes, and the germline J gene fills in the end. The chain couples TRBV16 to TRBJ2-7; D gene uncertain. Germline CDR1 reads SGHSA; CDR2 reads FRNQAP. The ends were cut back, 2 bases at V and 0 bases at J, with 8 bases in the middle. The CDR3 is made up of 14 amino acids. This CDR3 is CASSLRLSSYEQYF. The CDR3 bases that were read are TGTGCAAGCAGCTTACGGCTCAGCTCCTATGAACAGTAC.

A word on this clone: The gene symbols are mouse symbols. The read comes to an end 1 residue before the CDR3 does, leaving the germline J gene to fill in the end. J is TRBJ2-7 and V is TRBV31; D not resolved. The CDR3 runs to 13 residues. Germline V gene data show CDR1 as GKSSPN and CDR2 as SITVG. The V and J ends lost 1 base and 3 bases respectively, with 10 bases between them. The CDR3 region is CAWSPRRFYEQYF. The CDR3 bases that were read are TGTGCCTGGAGTCCCCGGCGATTCTATGAACAGTAC.

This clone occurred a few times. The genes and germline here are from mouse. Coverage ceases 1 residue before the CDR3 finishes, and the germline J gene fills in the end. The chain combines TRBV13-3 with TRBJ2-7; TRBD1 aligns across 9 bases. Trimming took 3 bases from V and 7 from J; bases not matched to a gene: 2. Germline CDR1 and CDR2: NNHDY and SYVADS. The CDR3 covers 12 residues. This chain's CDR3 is CASSAGTGEQYF. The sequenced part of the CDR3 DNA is TGTGCCAGCAGTGCCGGGACAGGGGAACAGTAC.

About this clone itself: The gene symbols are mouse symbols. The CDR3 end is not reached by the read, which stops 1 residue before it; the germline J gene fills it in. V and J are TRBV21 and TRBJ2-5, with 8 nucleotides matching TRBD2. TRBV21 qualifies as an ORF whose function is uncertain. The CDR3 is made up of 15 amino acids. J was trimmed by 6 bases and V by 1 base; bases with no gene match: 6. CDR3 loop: CASSQLGGARDTQYF. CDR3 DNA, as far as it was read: TGTGCTAGCAGTCAATTGGGGGGGGCGCGGGACACCCAGTAC.

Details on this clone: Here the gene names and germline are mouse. CDR3 residues: CASRGAGAETLYF. The CDR3 DNA, read in part, is TGTGCCAGCAGGGGGGCGGGGGCAGAAACGCTGTAT. This chain connects TRBV15 to TRBJ2-3, with D possibly called TRBD1 or TRBD2 (6 bases each). The read stops 1 residue short of the end of the CDR3; the missing end is completed from the germline J gene. Germline values: CDR1 SGHND, CDR2 FRSKSL. The CDR3 covers 13 residues. The V and J ends lost 6 bases and 3 bases respectively, with 10 bases between them. Based on the CDR3 plus reference TRBV15 and TRBJ2-3, the full variable domain is DAGVTQTPRHEVAEKGQTIILKCEPVSGHNDLFWYRQTKIQGLELLSYFRSKSLMEDGGAFKDRFKAEMLNSSFSTLKIQPTEPKDSAVYLCASRGAGAETLYFGSGTRLTVL.

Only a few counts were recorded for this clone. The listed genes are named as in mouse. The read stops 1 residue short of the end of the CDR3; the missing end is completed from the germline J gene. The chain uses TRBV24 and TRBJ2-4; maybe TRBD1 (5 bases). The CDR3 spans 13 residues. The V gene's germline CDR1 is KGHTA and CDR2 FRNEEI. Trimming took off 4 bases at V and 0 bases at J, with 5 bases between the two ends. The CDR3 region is CASSQGSQNTLYF. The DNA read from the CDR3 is TGTGCCAGCAGTCAGGGGAGTCAAAACACCTTGTAC.

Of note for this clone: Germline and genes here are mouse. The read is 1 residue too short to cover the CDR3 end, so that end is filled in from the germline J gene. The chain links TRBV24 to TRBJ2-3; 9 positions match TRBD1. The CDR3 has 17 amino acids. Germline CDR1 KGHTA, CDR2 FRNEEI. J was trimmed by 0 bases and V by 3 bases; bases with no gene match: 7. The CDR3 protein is CASSLGTGPPSAETLYF. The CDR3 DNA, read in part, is TGTGCCAGCAGTCTAGGGACAGGGCCTCCTAGTGCAGAAACGCTGTAT.